This T cell receptor beta chain originates from a study of shared clonotypes between healthy human individuals. Study-wide background: Each donor's CD4 naive and CD4 memory cells filled three plates apiece, CD8 naive two, and CD8 memory one.

Comment on this clone: Its cognate antigen is unknown.

Using immunoSEQ multiplex PCR, the repertoire was profiled, and TCRdb retains in-frame clones only, with some absent. The table has 550,000 to 750,000 clones, about 90% seen once. In the naive CD8 group, cells lacked CD45RO and were positively selected for CCR7, so terminally differentiated effector memory CD45RA+ cells were left out. CDR1 and CDR2 from the germline V gene are SQVTM and ANQGSEA. The V end was cut by 0 bases, the J end by 8 bases, with 24 bases between. The CDR3 length is 17 residues. Study-wide findings and caveats: A handful of donors had roughly 5% of their naive CD4 clonotypes in common.

V usage is TRBV29-1 and J usage is TRBJ2-3; tentatively, D is TRBD2 (6 bases). Specimen: naive CD8+ T cells sorted from blood. The TCR sequence derives from a man aged 25 to 45 in good health. This CDR3 is CSVEDQRALLPRGTQYF. DNA for the CDR3: TGCAGCGTTGAAGATCAGCGGGCGCTCCTCCCTCGAGGTACGCAGTATTTT.